This T cell receptor (beta chain) was sequenced during a study of Graves' ophthalmopathy and Graves' hyperthyroidism. Study outcomes and limitations: Sensitivity reached 87.88% and specificity around 81% for a 13-signature model separating ophthalmopathy from stable hyperthyroidism.

In germline, CDR1 is LGHNA, CDR2 YNFKEQ. CDR3 length: 15 residues. Details on this clonotype: Its antigen is not known. A read error is possible here, since a much larger clone lies one base away.

Using RNA transcripts, the TCR beta CDR3 regions were amplified. HTBI primers served in a first-round RT-PCR, which a second-round multiplex PCR followed. MiXCR, applied by TCRdb to the multiplex PCR reads, yields one record per CDR3 protein. The sample lists some 350,000 distinct CDR3 sequences, roughly a sixth occurring once. Hyperthyroidism qualified as stable when ophthalmopathy did not develop within 18 months of follow-up. The study recruited hyperthyroidism patients aged 18 to 65 who were newly diagnosed, under 2 months' duration. The gene calls are TRBV4-2 and TRBJ2-5; 9 bases fit TRBD1. Sequencing was performed on peripheral blood. The receptor comes from an adult woman with stable Graves' hyperthyroidism. The CDR3 DNA reads TGTGCCAGCGGCCAAGATGGGACAGGGCCGGAGACCCAGTACTTC. Protein sequence: CASGQDGTGPETQYF.